The 20 T cell receptor beta chains reported below all come from one sample, sequenced in a study of early T cells in non-severe SARS-CoV-2 infection. From the 5' RACE reads, TCRdb called clonotypes with MiXCR, one entry per CDR3 protein. Counted here are approximately 89,000 distinct CDR3 sequences, over 12% occurring once; the ten biggest clones make up 3%. The sample consisted of whole blood. These TCRs come from an adult who was a healthcare worker with PCR-confirmed SARS-CoV-2 infection or an uninfected control (not recorded which).

The rearrangement links TRBV19 to TRBJ1-5; D not resolved. This CDR3 is built from 13 residues. Trimming took 1 base from V and 7 from J, leaving 8 bases between them. Germline V lookup: CDR1 LNHDA, CDR2 SQIVND (reference sequence). The CDR3 loop is CASSIATHQPQHF. DNA of the CDR3: TGTGCCAGTAGTATAGCGACACACCAGCCCCAGCATTTT.

This clonotype was found many times. V is TRBV9 and J is TRBJ2-7; D ambiguous. CDR1 and CDR2 (germline): SGDLS, YYNGEE. This CDR3 has 15 amino acids. The V gene lost 0 bases and the J gene lost 0 bases, with 10 bases spanning the gap. This chain's CDR3 is CASSVGFTNSYEQYF. CDR3 bases: TGTGCCAGCAGCGTAGGGTTTACAAACTCCTACGAGCAGTACTTC.

In regard to this clonotype: This may be a read error: a much more frequent sequence differs by one nucleotide. The chain employs TRBV28 and TRBJ2-7; D remains ambiguous. Per germline, CDR1 MDHEN and CDR2 SYDVKM. This CDR3 has 14 amino acids. The CDR3 protein is CDSSLGRSSYEQYF. For the CDR3, the DNA is TGTGACAGCAGTTTGGGCAGGAGCTCCTACGAGCAGTACTTC.

The table lists this clonotype with many counts. This chain links TRBV5-5 with TRBJ1-1; no clear D. Germline V gene data show CDR1 as SGHKS and CDR2 as YYEKEE (reference sequence). The ends were cut back, 2 bases at V and 0 bases at J, with 8 bases in the middle. The CDR3 runs to 14 residues. CDR3 DNA sequence: TGTGCCAGCAGCTTCTCGCCCATGAACACTGAAGCTTTCTTT. Translating gives CASSFSPMNTEAFF.

This clonotype was seen at least ten times. CDR3 DNA: TGTGCCACCAGTGATCCGACAGGATTACCCGGAGGGGCCAACGTCCTGACTTTC. It yields the protein CATSDPTGLPGGANVLTF. V is TRBV24-1 and J is TRBJ2-6, with D possibly matching TRBD1 (6 bases). CDR1 is KGHDR and CDR2 is SFDVKD in the germline V gene. The V end lost 3 bases, the J end lost 4 bases, and 18 bases lay between the germline ends. There are 18 residues in the CDR3.

This clonotype was counted a few times. CDR3 coding DNA: TGTGCCAGCAGCCAAGGATTATCGGGACTATACAATGAGCAGTTCTTC. Amino acid sequence: CASSQGLSGLYNEQFF. V gene TRBV4-2 combines with J gene TRBJ2-1, with 7 nucleotides matching TRBD2. The CDR3 length is 16 residues. Germline CDR1 and CDR2: LGHNA and YNFKEQ. V gave up 1 base and J gave up 4 bases; unmatched junction bases: 7.

This clonotype was found many times. The J gene is TRBJ2-1, the V gene TRBV5-1, with D possibly being TRBD1 or TRBD2 (5 bases each). CDR3 length: 16 amino acids. Germline CDR1 is SGHRS and CDR2 is YFSETQ. Between the trimmed V and J ends, which lost 6 bases and 6 bases, there was a span of 22 bases. The CDR3 DNA is TGCGCCAGCACCGTAGGGAGTAGTATCGGGGCCAATGAGCAGTTCTTC. Translated, it gives CASTVGSSIGANEQFF.

In its sample, this clonotype was seen a few times. J is TRBJ2-5 and V is TRBV7-8, with D hard to call. The CDR3 runs 15 residues. The V end was cut by 4 bases, the J end by 5 bases, with 17 bases between. Germline V gene data show CDR1 as SGHVS and CDR2 as FQNEAQ. The CDR3 nucleotides read TGTGCCAGCAGCTATGACTTCGGGTCGAGGGAGACCCAGTACTTC. Translated: CASSYDFGSRETQYF. Looking up the rest from reference TRBV7-8 and TRBJ2-5 gives the full variable domain: GAGVSQSPRYKVAKRGQDVALRCDPISGHVSLFWYQQALGQGPEFLTYFQNEAQLDKSGLPSDRFFAERPEGSVSTLKIQRTQQEDSAVYLCASSYDFGSRETQYFGPGTRLLVL.

This chain connects TRBV20-1 to TRBJ1-3; perhaps TRBD1 as D (5 bases). The CDR3 contains 12 residues. The germline V and J ends were trimmed by 3 bases and 3 bases, with 6 bases remaining between them. Germline V lookup: CDR1 DFQATT, CDR2 SNEGSKA (reference sequence). CDR3 loop: CSARTVGNTIYF. In DNA form, the CDR3 reads TGCAGTGCTAGGACAGTTGGAAACACCATATATTTT.

There are a few counts of this clonotype. The chain combines TRBV7-2 with TRBJ2-7; D may be TRBD2 (6 bases). V lost 4 bases and J 12 bases, leaving 13 bases between the germline ends. Germline CDR1 is SGHTA and CDR2 is FQGNSA. CDR3 size: 11 residues. CDR3: CASSSGGAPYF. The CDR3 nucleotides are TGTGCCAGCAGCTCTGGAGGGGCCCCGTACTTC.

The V and J genes are TRBV29-1 and TRBJ2-4, with a tentative D call TRBD2 (6 bases). Trimming cost V 4 bases and J 7 bases, with 17 bases left between them. The CDR3 sequence is 14 residues long. Germline loops: CDR1 SQVTM, CDR2 ANQGSEA. CDR3 DNA: TGCAGCGTTGGAGGGTCTAGCGTTGGGAACATTCAGTACTTC. This sequence encodes CSVGGSSVGNIQYF.

This clonotype appeared many times. The chain couples TRBV3-1 to TRBJ1-4; D is uncertain. CDR1 is LGHDT, CDR2 YNNKEL, per germline (reference sequence). V dropped 4 bases and J dropped 8 bases, with 8 bases sitting between them. The CDR3 length is 12 residues. The CDR3 DNA is TGTGCCAGCAGCCCCACCAGCGAAAAACTGTTTTTT. Its translation: CASSPTSEKLFF. The full variable domain, with the rest looked up from reference TRBV3-1 and TRBJ1-4, is DTAVSQTPKYLVTQMGNDKSIKCEQNLGHDTMYWYKQDSKKFLKIMFSYNNKELIINETVPNRFSPKSPDKAHLNLHINSLELGDSAVYFCASSPTSEKLFFGSGTQLSVL.

This clonotype was seen ten or more times. V and J are TRBV18 and TRBJ2-1; 7 bases line up with TRBD2. Losses at the gene ends were 3 bases for V and 2 bases for J; bases not matched to a gene: 13. This CDR3 is built from 18 residues. The germline V gene has CDR1 KGHSH and CDR2 LQKENI. CDR3 in amino acids: CASSPPPRLALTYNEQFF. As DNA, the CDR3 is TGTGCCAGCTCACCGCCCCCAAGACTAGCACTGACCTACAATGAGCAGTTCTTC.

The CDR3 is CASLGGAKNIQYF. In DNA, the CDR3 is TGTGCCAGTCTCGGGGGGGCCAAAAACATTCAGTACTTC. The V gene is TRBV2, the J gene TRBJ2-4; 7 bases map to TRBD2. CDR1 SNHLY and CDR2 FYNNEI come from the germline V gene. The CDR3 totals 13 residues. Trimming at V came to 9 bases and at J to 1 base, leaving 3 bases not matched to a gene.

This clonotype was counted ten times or more. The chain links TRBV9 to TRBJ2-6, with D perhaps matching TRBD2 (5 bases). The CDR3 has 15 amino acids. In germline, CDR1 is SGDLS, CDR2 YYNGEE. The germline V and J ends were trimmed by 2 bases and 4 bases, with 10 bases remaining between them. In nucleotides, the CDR3 is TGTGCCAGCAGCGTTCTAGCAGCCGGGGCCAACGTCCTGACTTTC. This translates into CASSVLAAGANVLTF. Using reference TRBV9 and TRBJ2-6 for the parts outside the CDR3, the full variable domain is DSGVTQTPKHLITATGQRVTLRCSPRSGDLSVYWYQQSLDQGLQFLIQYYNGEERAKGNILERFSAQQFPDLHSELNLSSLELGDSALYFCASSVLAAGANVLTFGAGSRLTVL.

In this sample, this clonotype turned up many times. The DNA of the CDR3 is TGTGCCAGCAGCCAAGATTGGACAGGGAGCTCCTACGAGCAGTACTTC. Its protein is CASSQDWTGSSYEQYF. This chain uses TRBV3-1 with TRBJ2-7; 8 bases align to TRBD1. The CDR3 runs 16 residues. The V segment lost 0 bases and the J segment 0 bases; nucleotides outside the gene matches: 4. Germline V CDR1 and CDR2: LGHDT, YNNKEL (reference sequence).

This clonotype was recorded many times. The chain has TRBV7-9 and TRBJ1-2; maybe TRBD1 (5 bases). The CDR3 is 15 amino acids. Germline V gene sequence: CDR1 SEHNR, CDR2 FQNEAQ (reference sequence). V lost 1 base and J 4 bases, leaving 13 bases between the germline ends. CDR3 bases: TGTGCCAGCAGCTTAGATTCAGGGCCCATCTATGGCTACACCTTC. Its translation is CASSLDSGPIYGYTF.

This clonotype turned up a few times. The V call is TRBV5-5, the J call TRBJ2-5; TRBD1 agrees at 9 bases. The CDR3 spans 15 residues. CDR1 is SGHKS and CDR2 is YYEKEE in the germline V gene (reference sequence). Losses at the gene ends were 4 bases for V and 6 bases for J; bases not matched to a gene: 10. The CDR3 nucleotides are TGTGCCAGCAGCCCCCAGGGACAGGGAAGAAAGACCCAGTACTTC. Its protein product is CASSPQGQGRKTQYF.

The chain links TRBV21-1 to TRBJ2-6; the DNA was not used to check the table's D call, TRBD1. TRBV21-1 has pseudogene status. The CDR3 length is 18 residues. CDR3 sequence: CASSIKGQGHAGANVLTF. CDR3 bases: TGTGCCAGCAGTATTAAGGGACAGGGACACGCAGGGGCCAACGTCCTGACTTTC.

This clonotype was observed many times. V is TRBV7-2 and J is TRBJ2-5; 16 bases are a match to TRBD2. The V gene's germline CDR1 is SGHTA and CDR2 FQGNSA. The CDR3 is 16 amino acids. Trimming took 5 bases from V and 5 from J; bases not matched to a gene: 5. The CDR3 spells CASSRGLAGGRETQYF. CDR3 DNA sequence: TGTGCCAGCAGCCGGGGACTAGCGGGGGGGCGTGAGACCCAGTACTTC.